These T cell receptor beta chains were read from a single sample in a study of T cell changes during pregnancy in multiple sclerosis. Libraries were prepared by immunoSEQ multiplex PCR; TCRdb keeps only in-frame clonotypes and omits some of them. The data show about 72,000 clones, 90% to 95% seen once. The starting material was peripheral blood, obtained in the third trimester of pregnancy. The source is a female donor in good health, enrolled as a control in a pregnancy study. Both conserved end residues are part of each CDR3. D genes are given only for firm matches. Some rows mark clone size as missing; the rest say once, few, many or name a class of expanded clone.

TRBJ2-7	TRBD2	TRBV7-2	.	TGTGCCAGCAGCTTAGCCGGGACTAGCGGGAGTAGTTACGAGCAGTACTTC	CASSLAGTSGSSYEQYF
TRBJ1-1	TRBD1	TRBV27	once	TGTGCCAGCAGAGAAAACAGGGGGCTCGACAACACTGAAGCTTTCTTT	CASRENRGLDNTEAFF
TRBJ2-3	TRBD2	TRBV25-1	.	TGTGCCAGCAGTGAGGGCGGGGGGGTGGGTACGCAGTATTTT	CASSEGGGVGTQYF
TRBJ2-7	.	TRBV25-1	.	TGTGCCAGCAGTGAGTCCGGGGACTACGAGCAGTACTTC	CASSESGDYEQYF
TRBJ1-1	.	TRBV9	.	TGTGCCAGCAGCGTAGGAGGAGCTACGAACACTGAAGCTTTCTTT	CASSVGGATNTEAFF
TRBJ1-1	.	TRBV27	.	TGTGCCAGCAGTTTTTCTATCCTGAACACTGAAGCTTTCTTT	CASSFSILNTEAFF
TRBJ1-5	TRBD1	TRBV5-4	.	TGTGCCAGCAGCCCGGATGGACAGGGAAGCCAGCCCCAGCATTTT	CASSPDGQGSQPQHF
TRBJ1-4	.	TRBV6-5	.	TGTGCCAGCAGTTACTCGACGGGGGGCACTAATGAAAAACTGTTTTTT	CASSYSTGGTNEKLFF
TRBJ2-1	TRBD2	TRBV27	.	TGTGCCAGCAGTTTGACTAGCGGGACCCCCTACAATGAGCAGTTCTTC	CASSLTSGTPYNEQFF
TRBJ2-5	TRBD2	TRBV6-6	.	TGTGCCAGCAAGTTGAGACCGGGACTAGCCGAAGAGACCCAGTACTTC	CASKLRPGLAEETQYF
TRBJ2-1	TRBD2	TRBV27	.	TGTGCCAGCAGCCTAACTAGCGGGGGGGCCTATGAGCAGTTCTTC	CASSLTSGGAYEQFF
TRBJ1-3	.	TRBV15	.	TGTGCCACCAGCAGAGCCTTGGGCATATCTGGAAACACCATATATTTT	CATSRALGISGNTIYF
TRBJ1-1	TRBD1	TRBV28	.	TGTGCCAGCAGTCCCCTTGGGACAGGGTTACCCACTGAAGCTTTCTTT	CASSPLGTGLPTEAFF
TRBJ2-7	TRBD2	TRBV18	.	TGTGCCAGCTCACCCAGCGGGAGGCTAACCTACGAGCAGTACTTC	CASSPSGRLTYEQYF
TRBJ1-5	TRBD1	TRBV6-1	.	TGTGCCAGCAGTGTGGACAGGGGGAATCAGCCCCAGCATTTT	CASSVDRGNQPQHF
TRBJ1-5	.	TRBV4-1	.	TGCGCCAGCAGCCAAGCCCTCTTCAGGACGACGGGGAATCAGCCCCAGCATTTT	CASSQALFRTTGNQPQHF
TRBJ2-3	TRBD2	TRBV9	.	TGTGCCAGCAGCTTACGCGATGGCGGGAGTGCTACGCAGTATTTT	CASSLRDGGSATQYF
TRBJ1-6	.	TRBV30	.	TGTGCCTGGATAGACCGGGTTCTGTCCTATAATTCACCCCTCCACTTT	CAWIDRVLSYNSPLHF
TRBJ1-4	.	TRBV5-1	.	TGCGCCAGCAGCTTGGGACAGACTGCAACTAATGAAAAACTGTTTTTT	CASSLGQTATNEKLFF
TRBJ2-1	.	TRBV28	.	TGTGCCAGCAACCCTCCGGTCCTTAGCTCCTACAATGAGCAGTTCTTC	CASNPPVLSSYNEQFF
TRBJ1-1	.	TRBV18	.	TGTGCCAGCTCTCGCATTAATGGGGGGACTGAAGCTTTCTTT	CASSRINGGTEAFF
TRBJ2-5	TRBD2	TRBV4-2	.	TGTGCCAGCAGCCAAAGGGCGCCCCTGACTAGCGGGGGGGCGGAGACCCAGTACTTC	CASSQRAPLTSGGAETQYF
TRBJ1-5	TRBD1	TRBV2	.	TGTGCCAGCGGACAGGTTTATTCTCAGCCCCAGCATTTT	CASGQVYSQPQHF
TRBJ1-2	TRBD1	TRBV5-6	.	TGTGCCAGCAGCCCCGGGACAGGGGGCCGGAACTATGGCTACACCTTC	CASSPGTGGRNYGYTF
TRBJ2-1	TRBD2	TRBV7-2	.	TGTGCCAGCAGCACGGGACTAGCGGGAACGAATGAGCAGTTCTTC	CASSTGLAGTNEQFF
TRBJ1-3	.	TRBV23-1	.	TGCGCCAGCAGTCAATTACAGGGCCCTGGAAACACCATATATTTT	CASSQLQGPGNTIYF
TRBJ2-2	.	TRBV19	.	TGTGCCAGTAGTATTGGACTACTGTACACCGGGGAGCTGTTTTTT	CASSIGLLYTGELFF
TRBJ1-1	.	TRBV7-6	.	TGTGCCAGCAGCTTAGGGGGGCGAGGGACTGAAGCTTTCTTT	CASSLGGRGTEAFF
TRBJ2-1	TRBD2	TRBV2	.	TGTGCCAGCAGCGTGACTAGCGGGGCAAACAATGAGCAGTTCTTC	CASSVTSGANNEQFF
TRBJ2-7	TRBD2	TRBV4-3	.	TGCGCCAGCAGCCACAGTAGCGGGAGGGATTACGAGCAGTACTTC	CASSHSSGRDYEQYF
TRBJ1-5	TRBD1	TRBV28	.	TGTGCCAGCAGTTCGCAGGGGGAGCCCGATCAGCCCCAGCATTTT	CASSSQGEPDQPQHF
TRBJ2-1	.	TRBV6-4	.	TGTGCCAGCAGTGAGACTATTTTTAGGGATGAGCAGTTCTTC	CASSETIFRDEQFF
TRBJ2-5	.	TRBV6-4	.	TGTGCCAGCAGTGAGTTTGGCGGAGGGGAGACCCAGTACTTC	CASSEFGGGETQYF
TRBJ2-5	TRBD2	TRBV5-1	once	TGCGCCACCCATCCGGGGACTAGTGTCCAAGAGACCCAGTACTTC	CATHPGTSVQETQYF
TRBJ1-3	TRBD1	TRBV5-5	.	TGTGCCAGCAGCTTGACAGGGGGGGGAAACACCATATATTTT	CASSLTGGGNTIYF
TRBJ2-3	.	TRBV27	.	TGTGCCAGCAGTTCCTCGACCGGGTGGAAGGGCACAGATACGCAGTATTTT	CASSSSTGWKGTDTQYF
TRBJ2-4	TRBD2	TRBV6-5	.	TGTGCCAGCAGCCCGGGGGGGGGCAAAAACATTCAGTACTTC	CASSPGGGKNIQYF
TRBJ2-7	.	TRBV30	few	TGTGCCTGGAGACGCGACGGCGGGGCTCTTTACGAGCAGTACTTC	CAWRRDGGALYEQYF
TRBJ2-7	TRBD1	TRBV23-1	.	TGCGCCAGCAGTCAATCCGGGACAGGGCCCTACGAGCAGTACTTC	CASSQSGTGPYEQYF
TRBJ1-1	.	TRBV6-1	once	TGTGCCAGCCCGGGACACCGCTACACTGAAGCTTTCTTT	CASPGHRYTEAFF
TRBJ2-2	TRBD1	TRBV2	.	TGTGCCAGCAACATTAGGACAGGGAACACCGGGGAGCTGTTTTTT	CASNIRTGNTGELFF
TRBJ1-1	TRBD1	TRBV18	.	TGTGCCAGCTCACGACAGGGGGCTGGGAACACTGAAGCTTTCTTT	CASSRQGAGNTEAFF
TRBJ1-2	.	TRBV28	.	TGTGCCAGCAGTTCCCCGACAGGAGGCCGACTTGGCTACACCTTC	CASSSPTGGRLGYTF
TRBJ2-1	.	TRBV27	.	TGTGCCAGCAGTTTATGGCAGGCTAATGAGCAGTTCTTC	CASSLWQANEQFF
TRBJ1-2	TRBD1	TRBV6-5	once	TGTGCCAGCAGTGGACAGGGGGACTATGGCTACACCTTC	CASSGQGDYGYTF
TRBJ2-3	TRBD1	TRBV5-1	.	TGCGCCAGCAGCGTGACAGGGGGGAGAGATACGCAGTATTTT	CASSVTGGRDTQYF
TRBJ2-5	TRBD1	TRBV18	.	TGTGCCAGCTCAGGGACAGGGGGCAGAGAGACCCAGTACTTC	CASSGTGGRETQYF
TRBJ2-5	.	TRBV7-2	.	TGTGCCAGCAGCCCCCGTCAGGGAAGGGAGACCCAGTACTTC	CASSPRQGRETQYF
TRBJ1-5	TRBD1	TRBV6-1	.	TGTGCCAGCAGTGCGACAGGGGGCGATCAGCCCCAGCATTTT	CASSATGGDQPQHF
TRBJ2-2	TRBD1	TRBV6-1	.	TGTGCCGGAGATACAGGGGGCGCGAACACCGGGGAGCTGTTTTTT	CAGDTGGANTGELFF
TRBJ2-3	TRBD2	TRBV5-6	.	TGTGCCAGCAACAGACTAGCGGGGGCCGGTGGAGGGGATACGCAGTATTTT	CASNRLAGAGGGDTQYF
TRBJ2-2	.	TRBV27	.	TGTGCCAGCAGTTTTAGTGGGCAGGGAAACACCGGGGAGCTGTTTTTT	CASSFSGQGNTGELFF
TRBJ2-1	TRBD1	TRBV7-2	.	TGTGCCAGCAGCCTCTCAGGGGGCCTGAGCTCCTACAATGAGCAGTTCTTC	CASSLSGGLSSYNEQFF
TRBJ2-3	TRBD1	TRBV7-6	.	TGTGCCAGCAGCCCCGACGGGACAGGGAGGCCAGATACGCAGTATTTT	CASSPDGTGRPDTQYF